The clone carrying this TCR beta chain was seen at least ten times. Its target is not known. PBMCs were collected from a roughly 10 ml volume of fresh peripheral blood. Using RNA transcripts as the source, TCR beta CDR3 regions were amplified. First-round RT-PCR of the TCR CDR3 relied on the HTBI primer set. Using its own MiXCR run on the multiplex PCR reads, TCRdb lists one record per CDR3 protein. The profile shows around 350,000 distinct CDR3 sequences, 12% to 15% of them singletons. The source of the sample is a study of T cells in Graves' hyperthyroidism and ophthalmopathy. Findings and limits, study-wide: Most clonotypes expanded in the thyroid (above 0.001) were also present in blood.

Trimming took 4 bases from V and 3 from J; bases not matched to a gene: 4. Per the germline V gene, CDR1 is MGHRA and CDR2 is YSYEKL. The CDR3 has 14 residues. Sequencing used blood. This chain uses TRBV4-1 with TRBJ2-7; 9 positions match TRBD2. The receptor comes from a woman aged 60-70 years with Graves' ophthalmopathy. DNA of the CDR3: TGCGCCAGCAGCCCGGAGCGGGAGGTCTACGAGCAGTACTTC. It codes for CASSPEREVYEQYF.